This T cell receptor (beta chain) appears in the sequencing data of a study of blood T cell repertoires in COVID-19 (dated by TCRdb to the early 2020s). Regarding the complete study: The collaborator samples originated in the United States, Italy and Spain and spanned the acute and convalescent phases of COVID-19. The samples were drawn from two sources: the first 160 participants of the ongoing ImmuneRACE study, and fewer than 1,500 subjects contributed by 6 global collaborators. The material from the prospective study consisted of cDNA or gDNA derived from T cells, B-cell-depleted T cells, or PBMCs. Where available, HLA class I and class II types were obtained from metadata supplied by the sample provider rather than from assay-based typing. Deeply sampled blood TCRbeta repertoires from subjects exposed to, actively infected with, or recovered from COVID-19 were included in the dataset. The repertoires were released in a freely available public database intended as a resource for research on the immune response to SARS-CoV-2. Nearly every sample came with metadata listing a de-identified subject ID, COVID-19 status, age in years and sex.

V is cut back by 6 bases and J by 1 base, with 7 bases in the junction unmatched. The germline V gene supplies CDR1 SNHLY and CDR2 FYNNEI. From its cysteine to its phenylalanine, the CDR3 spans 15 amino acids. The only DNA kept is the CDR3, 45 bases in frame from the first base. The immunoSEQ Assay, a bias-controlled multiplex PCR, was used to amplify TCRbeta CDR3 regions from genomic DNA. In the paper's pipeline: The number of nucleated cells in each sample was estimated from the amplification of reference gene primers within the assay. To quantify the absolute abundance of each unique TCRbeta CDR3 rearrangement, sequence reads were collapsed and filtered. For each sample, productive Simpson clonality was calculated as the square root of Simpson's diversity index across productive rearrangements. The source is immuneACCESS, and TCRdb retained only in-frame sequences with V and J called. Part of the clones is not carried over; for the studies checked, unresolved V genes explain less than half of this, and the remainder is unexplained. The V and J calls and clone size are taken from that table; D and trimming were inferred from the DNA. The sample profile shows 25,000 to 30,000 clones; 85% to 90% of them were found once. The ten largest clones add up to 5% to 6.5% of the sample.

Overall study outcomes, separate from this receptor: The quantity of clinical and demographic metadata differed by source and by participant and was supplied without curation.

With regard to this clone: The antigen it recognizes is unknown. No base quality information exists; no much larger clone differs at one position.

Whole blood was collected in K2EDTA tubes by collaborating institutions according to the institutions' own protocols. For TCRbeta analysis, collaborator samples were shipped as frozen whole blood, as isolated PBMCs, or as DNA extracted from either sample type. Sequencing input: peripheral blood. The sequence is built from TRBV2 and TRBJ1-1, with TRBD1 matching 8 junction bases. The origin of this receptor is a human donor in a cohort sampled during active COVID-19. In nucleotide form, the sequence is TGTGCCAGCAGCGCAATCGACAGGGGGAACACTGAAGCTTTCTTT. It translates to CASSAIDRGNTEAFF.